This note documents a single T cell receptor beta chain sequence. It has no known antigen specificity. With a much larger clone just one base away, this may be a read error. These data originate in a study of T cells in Graves' hyperthyroidism and ophthalmopathy (dated by TCRdb to the late 2010s). Background for the entire study: Peripheral blood was collected at initial diagnosis, before any treatment. To identify distinguishing TCR V-J signatures, a discovery cohort of 95 to 100 patients was used, comprising 43 with Graves' ophthalmopathy and under 60 with stable Graves' hyperthyroidism. Whether ophthalmopathy could be predicted prospectively was tested in an independent validation cohort made up of 18 to 20 hyperthyroidism patients plus 17 patients who later progressed to ophthalmopathy. For training and testing, the 100 patients in the discovery cohort were randomly divided in a 7:3 ratio. Thyroid tissue and blood T-cell repertoires from six Graves' hyperthyroidism patients were also compared in the study. Once sampling was done, hyperthyroidism patients were given methimazole at a starting dose of 30 mg daily, whereas ophthalmopathy patients were given high-dose intravenous methylprednisolone. The paper describes TCR Vbeta CDR3 sequencing of roughly 130 peripheral blood samples, made up of some 42 ophthalmopathy patients, some 76 hyperthyroidism patients and around 17 progressor patients.

A patient counted as having stable Graves' hyperthyroidism if no progression to ophthalmopathy occurred over 18 months of follow-up. The hyperthyroidism patients were between 18 and 65 years old and newly diagnosed, with a disease duration of less than 2 months. The study excluded patients with uncontrolled infections, other autoimmune diseases, pregnancy or lactation. Diagnoses were established on the basis of clinical symptoms, serum thyroxine and TRAb, thyroid ultrasound, and orbital computed tomography. PBMCs were isolated from about 9.1 ml of fresh peripheral blood by Ficoll-Paque density gradient centrifugation. Total RNA was extracted with Trizol reagent, and quality was checked on an Agilent 2100 Bioanalyzer. The investigation overall reported the following: A model built on a 13 V-J signature distinguished ophthalmopathy from stable hyperthyroidism, reaching 87.88% sensitivity and approximately 81% specificity in cross-validation and 80%/75% in testing. No statistical method was used to set the sample size in advance, and investigators knew the group allocation. Blood samples also contained most of the expanded thyroid clonotypes (frequency above 0.001), which suggests that blood repertoires may reflect thyroid immune responses. In validation, the model predicted progression to ophthalmopathy a median of approximately 6.3 months before onset, with roughly 70% sensitivity and just under 75% specificity.

In the germline V gene, CDR1 corresponds to MGHRA and CDR2 to YSYEKL. Its CDR3 holds 15 amino acids, cysteine through phenylalanine. This entry keeps only the CDR3 DNA: 45 bases, framed from base 1. The TCR beta CDR3 regions were amplified from the RNA transcripts. The first round of RT-PCR for the TCR CDR3 was performed with the HTBI primer set and the Qiagen OneStep RT-PCR kit. Libraries were constructed in a second round of multiplex PCR, after which size selection and purification were carried out. Paired-end sequencing of the libraries was performed with 100 bp reads on an Illumina HiSeq2000. The paper's processing steps were these. Raw data were processed with SOAPnuke, discarding reads with adapters, uncalled bases, mean Phred below 15, or no exact constant-primer or identifier match. COPE v1.2.5 was used to merge the high-quality paired reads, and each unique nucleotide sequence was defined as a clonotype. Clonotypes were aligned to IMGT TRBV, TRBD and TRBJ reference segments using MiTCR v1.1. The analysis was restricted to V-J combinations with a frequency above 0.0001, which together covered 99.2% of the repertoires. The TCS score was defined as F50 (clonal expansion) divided by E x V (chaos), with BLOSUM62-based TCRdist calculated between CDR3 peptides within each V-J. Welch's t-statistics and random forest reduced roughly 530 V-J features to around 14, which were used in a naive Bayes classifier (R e1071). TCRdb handled the public reads itself, with Q25 trimming in fastp and clone calling in MiXCR, and kept productive beta chains. Duplicate CDR3 protein sequences are folded into a single record with the most common DNA and genes. The authors' filters were not applied to this entry. This sample holds approximately 610,000 distinct CDR3 sequences; approximately 16% were observed only once. 15% to 20% of the sample is in the top ten clones.

Rearrangement joined TRBV4-1 to TRBJ2-7, with the D call tentatively TRBD1 or TRBD2, each fitting 5 bases. This sequence originates from a woman aged 18 to 35 with Graves' hyperthyroidism. Sequencing was performed on blood. The sequence in DNA is TGCGCCAGCAGCCACGAGCCGGGACGGTCCTACGAGCGGTACTTC. This translates into CASSHEPGRSYERYF.